These 4 T cell receptor beta chains came from one sample sequenced in a study of blood T cell repertoires in COVID-19. Produced via immunoSEQ multiplex PCR; TCRdb's table is partial and in-frame only. The sample shows fewer than 400,000 clones, 85% of them seen only once. Sequencing was performed on peripheral blood. The receptors were sampled from a woman aged 18-29 years with acute or convalescent COVID-19.

This rearrangement joins TRBV5-1 to TRBJ1-2, with 8 bases that match TRBD1. Trimming removed 3 bases from V and 8 bases from J; junction bases left unmatched: 9. The CDR3 is made up of 14 amino acids. CDR1 is SGHRS and CDR2 is YFSETQ in the germline V gene. DNA for the CDR3: TGCGCCAGCAGCTGGGGACAGGCGTCTGAGGGCTACACCTTC. Protein product: CASSWGQASEGYTF.

This chain joins TRBV10-3 and TRBJ1-4; D might be TRBD1 (6 bases). CDR1 ENHRY and CDR2 SYGVKD come from the germline V gene. The CDR3 contains 15 residues. V lost 7 bases to trimming and J lost 5 bases, with 17 bases between them. CDR3 DNA: TGTGCCATCAAAGAAGGAACAGGGCTAAATGAAAAACTGTTTTTT. Protein: CAIKEGTGLNEKLFF.

V usage is TRBV23-1 and J usage is TRBJ1-5, with TRBD1 matching 11 bases. TRBV23-1 has ORF status, its function being uncertain. With 7 bases clipped from V and 4 bases from J, the junction kept 12 bases outside the gene matches. CDR3 length: 17 amino acids. The CDR3 coding sequence is TGCGCCAGCACGCGGGGCTCAGGACAGGGGGCTAATCAGCCCCAGCATTTT. Translation: CASTRGSGQGANQPQHF.

This chain uses TRBV15 with TRBJ1-1, with D possibly being TRBD1 (5 bases). Germline V gene data show CDR1 as LNHNV and CDR2 as YYDKDF (reference sequence). V lost 0 bases to trimming and J lost 10 bases, with 9 bases between them. The CDR3 runs to 12 residues. Here the CDR3 DNA reads TGTGCCACCAGCAGAGATAGGGGCGGAGCTTTCTTT. Translating gives CATSRDRGGAFF.